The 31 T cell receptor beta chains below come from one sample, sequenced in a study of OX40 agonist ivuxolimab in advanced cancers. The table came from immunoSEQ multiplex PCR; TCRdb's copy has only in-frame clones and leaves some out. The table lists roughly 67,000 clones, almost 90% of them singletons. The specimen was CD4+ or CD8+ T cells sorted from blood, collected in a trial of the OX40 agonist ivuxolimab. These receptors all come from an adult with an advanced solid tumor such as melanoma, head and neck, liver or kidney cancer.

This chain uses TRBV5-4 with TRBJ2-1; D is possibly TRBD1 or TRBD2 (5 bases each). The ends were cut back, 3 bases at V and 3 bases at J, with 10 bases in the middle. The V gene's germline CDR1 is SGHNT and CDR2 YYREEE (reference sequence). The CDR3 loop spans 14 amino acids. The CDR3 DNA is TGTGCCAGCAGCTCCGGGACCAACTACAATGAGCAGTTCTTC. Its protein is CASSSGTNYNEQFF.

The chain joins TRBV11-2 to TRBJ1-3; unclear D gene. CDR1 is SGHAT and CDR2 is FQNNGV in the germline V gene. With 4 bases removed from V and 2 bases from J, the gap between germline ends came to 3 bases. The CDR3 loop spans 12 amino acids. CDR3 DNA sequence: TGTGCCAGCAGCTATCCTGGAAACACCATATATTTT. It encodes CASSYPGNTIYF.

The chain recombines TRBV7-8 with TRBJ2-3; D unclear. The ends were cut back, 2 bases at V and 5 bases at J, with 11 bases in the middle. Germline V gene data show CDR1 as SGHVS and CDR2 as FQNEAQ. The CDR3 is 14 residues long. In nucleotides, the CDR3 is TGTGCCAGCAGCTTATCTGGCTCGGAAGATACGCAGTATTTT. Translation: CASSLSGSEDTQYF. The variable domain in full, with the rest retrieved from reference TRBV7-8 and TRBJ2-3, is GAGVSQSPRYKVAKRGQDVALRCDPISGHVSLFWYQQALGQGPEFLTYFQNEAQLDKSGLPSDRFFAERPEGSVSTLKIQRTQQEDSAVYLCASSLSGSEDTQYFGPGTRLTVL.

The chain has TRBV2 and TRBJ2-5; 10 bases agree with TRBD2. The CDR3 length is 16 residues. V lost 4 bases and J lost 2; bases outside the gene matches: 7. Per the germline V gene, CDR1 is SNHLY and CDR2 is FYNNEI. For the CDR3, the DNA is TGTGCCAGCAGTGGGCTAGCGGGGGCGCCACAAGAGACCCAGTACTTC. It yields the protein CASSGLAGAPQETQYF.

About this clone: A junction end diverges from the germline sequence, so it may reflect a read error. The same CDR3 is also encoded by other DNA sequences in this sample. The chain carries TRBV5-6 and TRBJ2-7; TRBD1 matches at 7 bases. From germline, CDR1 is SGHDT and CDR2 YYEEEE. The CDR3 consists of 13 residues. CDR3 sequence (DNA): TGTGCCAGCAGCCACCGACAGGGATGGGAGCAATACTTC. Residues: CASSHRQGWEQYF.

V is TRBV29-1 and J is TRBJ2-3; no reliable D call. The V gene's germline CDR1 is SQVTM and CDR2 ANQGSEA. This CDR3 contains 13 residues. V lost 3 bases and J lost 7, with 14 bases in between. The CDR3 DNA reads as TGCAGCGTTGAGTCGGACGGCCTGAATACGCAGTATTTT. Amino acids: CSVESDGLNTQYF.

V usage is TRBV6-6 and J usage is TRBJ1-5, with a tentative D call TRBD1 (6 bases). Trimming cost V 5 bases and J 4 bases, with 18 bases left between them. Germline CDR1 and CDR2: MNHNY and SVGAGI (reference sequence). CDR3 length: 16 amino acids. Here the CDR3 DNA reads TGTGCCAGCAGTAAACCATTAGGGGGAGGTAATCAGCCCCAGCATTTT. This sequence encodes CASSKPLGGGNQPQHF.

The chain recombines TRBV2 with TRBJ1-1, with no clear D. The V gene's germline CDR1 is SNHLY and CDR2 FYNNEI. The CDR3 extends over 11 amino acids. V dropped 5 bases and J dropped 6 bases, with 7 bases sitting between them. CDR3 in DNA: TGTGCCAGCAGTCCCGGGCCTGAAGCTTTCTTT. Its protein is CASSPGPEAFF.

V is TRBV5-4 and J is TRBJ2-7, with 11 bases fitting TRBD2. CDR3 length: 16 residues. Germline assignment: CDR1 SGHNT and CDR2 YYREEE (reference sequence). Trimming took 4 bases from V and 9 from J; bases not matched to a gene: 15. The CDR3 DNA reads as TGTGCCAGCAGCCCGACGGGGACTAGCGGCCGCTTAGGGCAGTACTTC. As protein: CASSPTGTSGRLGQYF.

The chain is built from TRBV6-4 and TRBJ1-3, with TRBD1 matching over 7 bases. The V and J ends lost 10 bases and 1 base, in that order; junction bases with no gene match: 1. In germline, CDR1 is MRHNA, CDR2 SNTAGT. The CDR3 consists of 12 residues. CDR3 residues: CATRGSGNTIYF. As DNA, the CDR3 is TGTGCCACCAGGGGGTCTGGAAACACCATATATTTT.

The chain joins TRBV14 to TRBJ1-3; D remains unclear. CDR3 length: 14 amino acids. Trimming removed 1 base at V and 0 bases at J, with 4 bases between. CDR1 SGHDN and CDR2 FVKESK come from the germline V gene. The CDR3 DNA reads TGTGCCAGCAGCCAAGTCTTCTCTGGAAACACCATATATTTT. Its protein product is CASSQVFSGNTIYF.

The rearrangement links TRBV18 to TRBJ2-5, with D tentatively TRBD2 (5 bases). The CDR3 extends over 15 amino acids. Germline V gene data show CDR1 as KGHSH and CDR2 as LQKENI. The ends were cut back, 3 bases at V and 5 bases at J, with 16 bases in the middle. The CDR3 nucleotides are TGTGCCAGCTCACCGACGGGGAGTCAGACGGAGACCCAGTACTTC. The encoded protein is CASSPTGSQTETQYF.

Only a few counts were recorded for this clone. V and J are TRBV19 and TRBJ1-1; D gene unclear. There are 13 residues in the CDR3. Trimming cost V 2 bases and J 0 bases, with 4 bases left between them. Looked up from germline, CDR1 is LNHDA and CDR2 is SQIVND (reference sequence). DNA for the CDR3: TGTGCCAGTAGTATAAGGGTGAACACTGAAGCTTTCTTT. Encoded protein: CASSIRVNTEAFF.

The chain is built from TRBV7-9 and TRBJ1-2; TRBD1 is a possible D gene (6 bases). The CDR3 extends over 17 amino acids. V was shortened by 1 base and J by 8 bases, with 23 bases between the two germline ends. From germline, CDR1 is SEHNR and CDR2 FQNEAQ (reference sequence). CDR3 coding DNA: TGTGCCAGCAGCTTAGAACAGGGTAGTAGGAGTGCGGGAGGCTACACCTTC. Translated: CASSLEQGSRSAGGYTF.

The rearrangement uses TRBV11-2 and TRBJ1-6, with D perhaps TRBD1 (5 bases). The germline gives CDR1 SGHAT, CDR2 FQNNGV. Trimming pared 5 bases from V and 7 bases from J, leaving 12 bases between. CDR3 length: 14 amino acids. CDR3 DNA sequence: TGTGCCAGCAGCGAGCAGGGACTAAATTCACCCCTCCACTTT. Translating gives CASSEQGLNSPLHF. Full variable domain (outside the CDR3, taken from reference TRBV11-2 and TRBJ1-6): EAGVAQSPRYKIIEKRQSVAFWCNPISGHATLYWYQQILGQGPKLLIQFQNNGVVDDSQLPKDRFSAERLKGVDSTLKIQPAKLEDSAVYLCASSEQGLNSPLHFGNGTRLTVT.

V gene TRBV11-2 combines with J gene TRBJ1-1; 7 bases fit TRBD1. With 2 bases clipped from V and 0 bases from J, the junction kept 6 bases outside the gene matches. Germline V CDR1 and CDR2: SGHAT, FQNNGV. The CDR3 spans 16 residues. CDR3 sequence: CASSLWTGGMNTEAFF. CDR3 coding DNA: TGTGCCAGCAGCTTATGGACAGGCGGGATGAACACTGAAGCTTTCTTT.

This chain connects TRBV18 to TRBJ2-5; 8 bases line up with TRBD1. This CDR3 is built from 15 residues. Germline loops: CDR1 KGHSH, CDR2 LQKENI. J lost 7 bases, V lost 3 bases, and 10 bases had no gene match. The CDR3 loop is CASSPAGQDLGTQYF. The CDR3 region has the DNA TGTGCCAGCTCACCGGCGGGACAGGATTTAGGGACCCAGTACTTC.

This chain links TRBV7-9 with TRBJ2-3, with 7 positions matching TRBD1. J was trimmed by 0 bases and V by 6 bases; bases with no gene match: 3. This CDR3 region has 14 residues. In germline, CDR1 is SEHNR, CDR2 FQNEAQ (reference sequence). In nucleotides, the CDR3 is TGTGCCAGCAGGCCGGACAGGAGCACAGATACGCAGTATTTT. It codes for CASRPDRSTDTQYF.

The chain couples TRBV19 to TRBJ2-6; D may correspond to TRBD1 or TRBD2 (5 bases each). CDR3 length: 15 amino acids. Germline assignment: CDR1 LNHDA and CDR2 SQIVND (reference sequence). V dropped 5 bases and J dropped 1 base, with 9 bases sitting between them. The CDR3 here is CASSPWGSGANVLTF. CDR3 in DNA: TGTGCCAGTAGTCCCTGGGGGTCTGGGGCCAACGTCCTGACTTTC. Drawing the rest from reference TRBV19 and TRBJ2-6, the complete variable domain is DGGITQSPKYLFRKEGQNVTLSCEQNLNHDAMYWYRQDPGQGLRLIYYSQIVNDFQKGDIAEGYSVSREKKESFPLTVTSAQKNPTAFYLCASSPWGSGANVLTFGAGSRLTVL.

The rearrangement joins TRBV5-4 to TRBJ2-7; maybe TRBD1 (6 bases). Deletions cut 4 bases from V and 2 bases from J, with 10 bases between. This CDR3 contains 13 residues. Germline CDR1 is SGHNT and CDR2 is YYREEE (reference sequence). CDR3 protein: CASSRGWTYEQYF. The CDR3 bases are TGTGCCAGCAGCAGGGGGTGGACCTACGAGCAGTACTTC. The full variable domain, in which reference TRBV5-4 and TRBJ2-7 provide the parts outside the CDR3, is ETGVTQSPTHLIKTRGQQVTLRCSSQSGHNTVSWYQQALGQGPQFIFQYYREEENGRGNFPPRFSGLQFPNYSSELNVNALELDDSALYLCASSRGWTYEQYFGPGTRLTVT.

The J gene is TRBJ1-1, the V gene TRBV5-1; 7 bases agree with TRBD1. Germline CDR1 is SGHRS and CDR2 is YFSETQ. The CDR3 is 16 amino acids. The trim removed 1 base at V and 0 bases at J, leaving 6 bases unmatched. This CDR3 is CASSLTQGGMNTEAFF. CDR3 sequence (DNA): TGCGCCAGCAGCTTGACCCAGGGGGGAATGAACACTGAAGCTTTCTTT.

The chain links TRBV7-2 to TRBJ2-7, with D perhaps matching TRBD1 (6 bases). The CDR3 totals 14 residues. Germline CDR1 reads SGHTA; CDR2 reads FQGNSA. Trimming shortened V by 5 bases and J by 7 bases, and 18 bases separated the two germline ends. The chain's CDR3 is CASSEGHPREEQYF. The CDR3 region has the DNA TGTGCCAGCAGCGAGGGACACCCAAGGGAAGAGCAGTACTTC.

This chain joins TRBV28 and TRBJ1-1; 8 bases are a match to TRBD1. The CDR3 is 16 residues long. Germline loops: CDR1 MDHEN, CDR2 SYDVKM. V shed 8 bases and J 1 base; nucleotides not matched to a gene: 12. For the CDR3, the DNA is TGTGCCAGCGGCTCTTGGGACAGGCGGGGGAACACTGAAGCTTTCTTT. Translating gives CASGSWDRRGNTEAFF.

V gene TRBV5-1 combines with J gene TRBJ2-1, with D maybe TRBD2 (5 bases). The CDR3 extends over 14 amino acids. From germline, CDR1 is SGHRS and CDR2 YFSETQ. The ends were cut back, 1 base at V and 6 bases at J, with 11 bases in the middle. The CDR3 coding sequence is TGCGCCAGCAGCTTGAACCCGGCGGGCAATGAGCAGTTCTTC. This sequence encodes CASSLNPAGNEQFF.

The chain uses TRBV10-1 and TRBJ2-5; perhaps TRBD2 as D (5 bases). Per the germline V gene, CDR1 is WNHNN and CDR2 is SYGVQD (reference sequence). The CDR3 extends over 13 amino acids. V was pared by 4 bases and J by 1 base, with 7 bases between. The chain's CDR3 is CASSGGPQETQYF. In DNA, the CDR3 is TGCGCCAGCAGTGGCGGGCCCCAAGAGACCCAGTACTTC.

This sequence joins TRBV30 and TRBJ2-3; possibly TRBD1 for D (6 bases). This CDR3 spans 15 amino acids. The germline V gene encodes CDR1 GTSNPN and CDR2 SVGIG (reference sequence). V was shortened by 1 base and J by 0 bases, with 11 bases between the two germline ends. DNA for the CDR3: TGTGCCTGGAGTGCCACAGGGCTGAGCACAGATACGCAGTATTTT. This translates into CAWSATGLSTDTQYF.

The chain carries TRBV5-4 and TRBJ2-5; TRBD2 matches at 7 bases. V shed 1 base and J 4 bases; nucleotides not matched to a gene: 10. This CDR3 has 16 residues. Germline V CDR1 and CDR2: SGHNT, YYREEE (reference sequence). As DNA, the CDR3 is TGTGCCAGCAGCTTGAGTGGGGCGGGAGCTGGAGAGACCCAGTACTTC. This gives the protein CASSLSGAGAGETQYF.

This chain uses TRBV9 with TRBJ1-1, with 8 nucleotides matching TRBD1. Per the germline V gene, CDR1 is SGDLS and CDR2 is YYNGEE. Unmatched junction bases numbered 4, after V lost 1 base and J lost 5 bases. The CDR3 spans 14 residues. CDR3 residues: CASSVKQGGTEAFF. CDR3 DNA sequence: TGTGCCAGCAGCGTAAAACAGGGGGGGACTGAAGCTTTCTTT.

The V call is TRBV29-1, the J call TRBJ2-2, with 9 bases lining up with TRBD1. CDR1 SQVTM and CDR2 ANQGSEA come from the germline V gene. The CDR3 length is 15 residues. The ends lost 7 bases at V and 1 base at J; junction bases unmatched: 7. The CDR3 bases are TGCAGCGCCCGGACAGGGGCTGTGAACACCGGGGAGCTGTTTTTT. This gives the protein CSARTGAVNTGELFF.

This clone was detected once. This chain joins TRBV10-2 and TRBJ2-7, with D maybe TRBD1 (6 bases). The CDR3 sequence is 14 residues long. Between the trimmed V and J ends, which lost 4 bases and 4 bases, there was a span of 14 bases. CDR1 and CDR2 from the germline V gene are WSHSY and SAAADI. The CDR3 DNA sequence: TGCGCCAGCAGTGCAGGGGCCCGGGCATACGAGCAGTACTTC. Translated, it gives CASSAGARAYEQYF.

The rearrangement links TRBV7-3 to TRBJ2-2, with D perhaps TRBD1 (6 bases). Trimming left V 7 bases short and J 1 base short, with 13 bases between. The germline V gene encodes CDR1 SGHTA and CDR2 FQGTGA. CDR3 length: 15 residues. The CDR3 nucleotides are TGTGCCAGCATGGATGGGGGCAGGAACACCGGGGAGCTGTTTTTT. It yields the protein CASMDGGRNTGELFF.